The next 32 T cell receptor beta chains were all read from a single sample in a study of T cell responses to AZD1222 COVID-19 vaccine. The assay was immunoSEQ multiplex PCR, and TCRdb's table has in-frame clones only and misses some. The sample consists of around 58,000 clones, more than 80% of them appearing once. The specimen comprised peripheral blood, sampled 28 days after the second AZD1222 dose. The receptor source for this set is an adult who received the AZD1222 COVID-19 vaccine.

Written as DNA, the CDR3 is TGTGCCAGCTCACCTGACCAGGGAAGCAATCAGCCCCAGCATTTT. This codes for CASSPDQGSNQPQHF. The rearrangement links TRBV18 to TRBJ1-5; weak D call: TRBD1 (5 bases). V was clipped by 3 bases and J by 1 base, with 10 bases between them. CDR3 length: 15 residues. Germline V gene data show CDR1 as KGHSH and CDR2 as LQKENI.

The chain couples TRBV23-1 to TRBJ2-1, with D tentatively TRBD2 (6 bases). TRBV23-1 belongs to the ORF category, with a function that is uncertain. This CDR3 region has 14 residues. V lost 0 bases to trimming and J lost 4 bases, with 7 bases between them. The CDR3 sequence: CASSQSGGYNEQFF. In DNA, the CDR3 is TGCGCCAGCAGTCAATCGGGAGGATACAATGAGCAGTTCTTC.

The V call is TRBV7-2, the J call TRBJ2-3; D gene unclear. CDR3 length: 14 residues. Germline V gene lookup returns CDR1 SGHTA and CDR2 FQGNSA. The V and J ends lost 5 bases and 1 base respectively, with 10 bases between them. CDR3 bases: TGTGCCAGCAGCATAGACAAACGCACAGATACGCAGTATTTT. It specifies CASSIDKRTDTQYF.

The chain has TRBV30 and TRBJ1-1; D gene ambiguous. The CDR3 is made up of 12 amino acids. V was clipped by 5 bases and J by 1 base, with 8 bases between them. Per germline, CDR1 GTSNPN and CDR2 SVGIG (reference sequence). CDR3 sequence (DNA): TGTGCCTGGGGGTGGGCGAACACTGAAGCTTTCTTT. Encoded protein: CAWGWANTEAFF.

The CDR3 loop reads CASSLGQGLPNTEAFF. The DNA for the CDR3 is TGTGCCAGCAGCCTAGGACAGGGCCTACCGAACACTGAAGCTTTCTTT. The V call is TRBV5-4, the J call TRBJ1-1; 8 bases line up with TRBD1. The CDR3 contains 16 residues. J was trimmed by 1 base and V by 4 bases; bases with no gene match: 9. Germline CDR1 is SGHNT and CDR2 is YYREEE (reference sequence).

This clone was found once. This chain uses TRBV19 with TRBJ1-2, with 9 bases matching TRBD1. The germline CDR1 and CDR2 sequences are LNHDA and SQIVND (reference sequence). The CDR3 runs to 13 residues. V lost 8 bases and J lost 7; bases outside the gene matches: 8. The CDR3 region has the DNA TGTGCCAGTGGGTTACAGGGGGCGATTGGCTACACCTTC. It yields the protein CASGLQGAIGYTF.

This sequence joins TRBV28 and TRBJ2-2; 8 bases are shared with TRBD2. The length of the CDR3 is 15 residues. CDR1 is MDHEN and CDR2 is SYDVKM in the germline V gene. Trimming cost V 3 bases and J 6 bases; bases outside gene matches: 6. Written as DNA, the CDR3 is TGTGCCAGCAGTTTTGGACTAGCTAATGCCGGGGAGCTGTTTTTT. It yields the protein CASSFGLANAGELFF.

The table lists this clone with a count of one. The chain combines TRBV10-1 with TRBJ2-5; D is unclear. The V end lost 4 bases, the J end lost 4 bases, and 10 bases lay between the germline ends. The CDR3 has 13 residues. Germline CDR1 WNHNN, CDR2 SYGVQD (reference sequence). The DNA of the CDR3 is TGCGCCAGCAGTGTTGGTGATTCAGAGACCCAGTACTTC. Translation gives CASSVGDSETQYF.

V is TRBV11-1 and J is TRBJ1-1, with a weak D call TRBD1 (5 bases). Trimming removed 1 base at V and 1 base at J, with 10 bases between. This CDR3 has 15 residues. The germline CDR1 and CDR2 sequences are SGHAT and FQDESV (reference sequence). The CDR3 region has the DNA TGTGCCAGCAGCTTAGACAGGTTGAAGAACACTGAAGCTTTCTTT. This gives the protein CASSLDRLKNTEAFF.

This sequence joins TRBV10-3 and TRBJ2-1; 11 bases line up with TRBD2. V shed 2 bases, J shed 6 bases, and the junction held 3 bases outside the gene matches. This CDR3 is built from 15 residues. Germline CDR1 reads ENHRY; CDR2 reads SYGVKD. CDR3 loop: CAISELTSGSNEQFF. In nucleotides, the CDR3 is TGTGCCATCAGTGAGCTAACTAGCGGGAGCAATGAGCAGTTCTTC.

This chain connects TRBV5-8 to TRBJ2-6; 8 bases are shared with TRBD1. The CDR3 is 17 residues long. Germline V CDR1 and CDR2: SGHTS, YDEGEE. V lost 6 bases and J lost 0; bases outside the gene matches: 8. The CDR3 DNA sequence: TGTGCCAGCACCCGGACAGGGTCCCTCTCTGGGGCCAACGTCCTGACTTTC. Its protein product is CASTRTGSLSGANVLTF. Filled out from reference TRBV5-8 and TRBJ2-6, the complete variable domain reads EAGVTQSPTHLIKTRGQQATLRCSPISGHTSVYWYQQALGLGLQFLLWYDEGEERNRGNFPPRFSGRQFPNYSSELNVNALELEDSALYLCASTRTGSLSGANVLTFGAGSRLTVL.

This clone was seen a single time. The V gene is TRBV7-3, the J gene TRBJ2-1, with TRBD2 identical over 14 bases. J gave up 2 bases and V 3 bases, and 9 bases lay outside the gene matches. The V gene's germline CDR1 is SGHTA and CDR2 FQGTGA. CDR3 length: 19 residues. The CDR3 region has the DNA TGTGCCAGCAGCTTCCTCGGACTAGCGGGAGGAGGGACCTACAATGAGCAGTTCTTC. Protein product: CASSFLGLAGGGTYNEQFF.

The V and J genes are TRBV6-5 and TRBJ2-7; 7 bases agree with TRBD1. The germline V gene has CDR1 MNHEY and CDR2 SVGAGI. The CDR3 consists of 14 residues. Losses at the gene ends were 5 bases for V and 0 bases for J; bases not matched to a gene: 4. In nucleotides, the CDR3 is TGTGCCAGCAGTCGGGGACAGAGCTCCTACGAGCAGTACTTC. This codes for CASSRGQSSYEQYF.

The table lists this clone with a count of one. The chain combines TRBV18 with TRBJ1-5; 7 bases map to TRBD1. CDR3 length equals 11 residues. The V and J ends lost 4 bases and 11 bases, in that order; junction bases with no gene match: 2. Per the germline V gene, CDR1 is KGHSH and CDR2 is LQKENI. The CDR3 region is CASSLGQAQHF. The DNA for the CDR3 is TGTGCCAGCTCACTCGGACAGGCCCAGCATTTT.

This chain connects TRBV2 to TRBJ1-3; 9 bases map to TRBD1. The CDR3 covers 16 residues. Germline V gene sequence: CDR1 SNHLY, CDR2 FYNNEI. Trimming removed 7 bases from V and 2 bases from J; junction bases left unmatched: 9. The CDR3 DNA follows: TGTGCCAGCACTTATTTACAGGGGGCTGCTGGAAACACCATATATTTT. Protein sequence: CASTYLQGAAGNTIYF.

The rearrangement uses TRBV10-3 and TRBJ2-7, with D possibly matching TRBD1 (6 bases). V was pared by 6 bases and J by 1 base, with 7 bases between. The germline V gene encodes CDR1 ENHRY and CDR2 SYGVKD. The CDR3 sequence is 12 residues long. The chain's CDR3 is CAIRDSSYEQYF. The DNA for the CDR3 is TGTGCCATCAGGGACAGTTCCTACGAGCAGTACTTC.

The chain links TRBV3-1 (or the pseudogene TRBV3-2) to TRBJ2-7, with D unclear. Germline V CDR1 and CDR2: LGHDT, YNNKEL (reference sequence). V was trimmed by 0 bases and J by 2 bases, leaving 8 bases between them. CDR3 length equals 14 residues. CDR3 DNA: TGTGCCAGCAGCCAAGATCTTGCGCCCTACGAGCAGTACTTC. Translated, it gives CASSQDLAPYEQYF.

This CDR3 is CASNRAGTANTEAFF. The CDR3, as DNA: TGTGCCAGCAATCGCGCTGGAACAGCGAACACTGAAGCTTTCTTT. The chain links TRBV2 to TRBJ1-1, with no clear D. CDR1 is SNHLY and CDR2 is FYNNEI in the germline V gene. V lost 7 bases, J lost 1 base, and 16 bases lay in between. The CDR3 has 15 residues.

This chain connects TRBV5-8 to TRBJ1-1; TRBD1 matches at 9 bases. The CDR3 length is 17 residues. The ends lost 2 bases at V and 2 bases at J; junction bases unmatched: 10. From germline, CDR1 is SGHTS and CDR2 YDEGEE. CDR3 region: CASSFALGTGINTEAFF. The CDR3 coding sequence is TGTGCCAGCAGCTTTGCCCTAGGGACAGGGATTAACACTGAAGCTTTCTTT.

The chain joins TRBV28 to TRBJ2-7, with D uncertain. The CDR3 runs 13 residues. Germline V gene data show CDR1 as MDHEN and CDR2 as SYDVKM. The V gene lost 3 bases and the J gene lost 10 bases, with 16 bases spanning the gap. The CDR3 sequence is CASSFVPAGVQYF. The CDR3 DNA reads TGTGCCAGCAGTTTCGTGCCAGCTGGTGTACAGTACTTC.

The chain links TRBV28 to TRBJ1-1; D may be TRBD1 (5 bases). V was shortened by 5 bases and J by 5 bases, with 18 bases between the two germline ends. Germline V gene lookup returns CDR1 MDHEN and CDR2 SYDVKM. The CDR3 extends over 15 amino acids. The CDR3, as DNA: TGTGCCAGCAGTCCACCATCGTTCCGGGGGACTGAAGCTTTCTTT. This sequence encodes CASSPPSFRGTEAFF. Variable domain in full (rest from reference TRBV28 and TRBJ1-1): DVKVTQSSRYLVKRTGEKVFLECVQDMDHENMFWYRQDPGLGLRLIYFSYDVKMKEKGDIPEGYSVSREKKERFSLILESASTNQTSMYLCASSPPSFRGTEAFFGQGTRLTVV.

This chain links TRBV19 with TRBJ1-2; TRBD1 might be the D (6 bases). V lost 9 bases to trimming and J lost 3 bases, with 17 bases between them. The CDR3 sequence is 14 residues long. Looked up from germline, CDR1 is LNHDA and CDR2 is SQIVND (reference sequence). The CDR3 reads CASSRGGRYYGYTF. In DNA form, the CDR3 reads TGTGCCAGCTCTCGGGGGGGCAGATACTATGGCTACACCTTC. Looking up the rest from reference TRBV19 and TRBJ1-2 gives the full variable domain: DGGITQSPKYLFRKEGQNVTLSCEQNLNHDAMYWYRQDPGQGLRLIYYSQIVNDFQKGDIAEGYSVSREKKESFPLTVTSAQKNPTAFYLCASSRGGRYYGYTFGSGTRLTVV.

This sequence joins TRBV29-1 and TRBJ2-7; D possibly corresponds to TRBD1 (5 bases). Germline CDR1 reads SQVTM; CDR2 reads ANQGSEA. V shed 6 bases and J shed 3 bases, with 15 bases lying between them. CDR3 size: 13 residues. CDR3 loop: CSVARTYNYEQYF. In nucleotides, the CDR3 is TGCAGCGTCGCCCGGACATATAACTACGAGCAGTACTTC.

The chain is built from TRBV30 and TRBJ2-7; the match to TRBD1 covers 9 bases. This CDR3 has 14 amino acids. After removal of 3 bases from V and 2 bases from J, the junction contained 5 bases not matched to a gene. Germline loops: CDR1 GTSNPN, CDR2 SVGIG (reference sequence). The CDR3 DNA sequence: TGTGCCTGGAGGGGACAGGGAGTAGCCTACGAGCAGTACTTC. This translates into CAWRGQGVAYEQYF.

CDR3 nucleotide sequence: TGTGCCAGCAGCTTGGACTCCGGGACAGGGGGTGGCTACACCTTC. It is translated as CASSLDSGTGGGYTF. The V call is TRBV5-4, the J call TRBJ1-2; 11 bases are a match to TRBD1. In germline, CDR1 is SGHNT, CDR2 YYREEE (reference sequence). With V trimmed by 0 bases and J by 7 bases, 5 bases remained unmatched. The CDR3 loop spans 15 amino acids.

This clone has only one observation. The chain uses TRBV7-9 and TRBJ2-1; 7 bases map to TRBD1. CDR1 is SEHNR, CDR2 FQNEAQ, per germline (reference sequence). Germline trimming cut 4 bases from V and 8 bases from J; bases unmatched to any gene: 5. The CDR3 is 13 residues long. The DNA for the CDR3 is TGTGCCAGCAGCTCTGACAGGGATGATGAGCAGTTCTTC. As protein: CASSSDRDDEQFF.

The chain carries TRBV6-5 and TRBJ2-2; TRBD1 matches 8 bases. J was trimmed by 4 bases and V by 6 bases; bases with no gene match: 7. The CDR3 length is 15 residues. Germline-derived CDR1 and CDR2 are MNHEY and SVGAGI. CDR3 sequence reads: CASSRGQERTGELFF. CDR3 nucleotides: TGTGCCAGCAGCCGGGGACAGGAACGCACCGGGGAGCTGTTTTTT.

The chain employs TRBV7-2 and TRBJ1-5; no clear D gene. This CDR3 contains 13 residues. Deletions cut 6 bases from V and 8 bases from J, with 14 bases between. The germline gives CDR1 SGHTA, CDR2 FQGNSA. The DNA for the CDR3 is TGTGCCAGCAGTAGGGATAATGGTGAGCCCCAGCATTTT. Amino acids: CASSRDNGEPQHF. Filled out from reference TRBV7-2 and TRBJ1-5, the complete variable domain reads GAGVSQSPSNKVTEKGKDVELRCDPISGHTALYWYRQSLGQGLEFLIYFQGNSAPDKSGLPSDRFSAERTGGSVSTLTIQRTQQEDSAVYLCASSRDNGEPQHFGDGTRLSIL.

The J gene is TRBJ1-1, the V gene TRBV7-3; D gene unclear. The CDR3 has 14 residues. Looked up from germline, CDR1 is SGHTA and CDR2 is FQGTGA. Trimming took 4 bases from V and 0 from J, leaving 9 bases between them. The CDR3 nucleotides are TGTGCCAGCAGCTCAGACGGAGTGAACACTGAAGCTTTCTTT. Protein product: CASSSDGVNTEAFF.

This clone was counted a single time. The chain combines TRBV10-3 with TRBJ1-2; D is uncertain. The length of the CDR3 is 13 residues. Trimming took 2 bases from V and 2 from J, leaving 6 bases between them. Germline loops: CDR1 ENHRY, CDR2 SYGVKD. CDR3 coding DNA: TGTGCCATCAGTGAGGAACAGAACTATGGCTACACCTTC. Its translation: CAISEEQNYGYTF.

The rearrangement joins TRBV27 to TRBJ2-7; 12 bases align to TRBD2. This CDR3 spans 15 amino acids. Germline V gives CDR1 MNHEY, CDR2 SMNVEV (reference sequence). The V gene end was trimmed by 6 bases and the J gene end by 4 bases; junction bases not matched to a gene: 7. CDR3 residues: CASRSTSGRKYEQYF. As DNA, the CDR3 is TGTGCCAGCAGATCAACTAGCGGGAGGAAATACGAGCAGTACTTC.

CDR3 bases: TGTGCCAGCAGCCAGATCGGGGACAGGGGAGAAACCGGGGAGCTGTTTTTT. This encodes CASSQIGDRGETGELFF. The chain recombines TRBV7-9 with TRBJ2-2, with 10 nucleotides matching TRBD1. J was trimmed by 5 bases and V by 5 bases; bases with no gene match: 11. The length of the CDR3 is 17 residues. The germline V gene encodes CDR1 SEHNR and CDR2 FQNEAQ (reference sequence). The entire variable domain, with the rest obtained from reference TRBV7-9 and TRBJ2-2, is as follows: DTGVSQNPRHKITKRGQNVTFRCDPISEHNRLYWYRQTLGQGPEFLTYFQNEAQLEKSRLLSDRFSAERPKGSFSTLEIQRTEQGDSAMYLCASSQIGDRGETGELFFGEGSRLTVL.